The 22 T cell receptor beta chains below were found in one sample sequenced in a study of blood T cell repertoires in COVID-19. The repertoire was sequenced with immunoSEQ multiplex PCR; TCRdb's copy has only in-frame clones and lacks some. The table records about 67,000 clones, 85% to 90% of them present only once. Sequencing used peripheral blood. The source is a man over 45 with active COVID-19.

In its sample, this clone was seen once. The V and J genes are TRBV6-2 or TRBV6-3 and TRBJ1-1; D may be TRBD1 (5 bases). Germline CDR1 reads MNHEY; CDR2 reads SVGEGT. The CDR3 is made up of 15 amino acids. The V gene lost 2 bases and the J gene lost 5 bases, with 15 bases spanning the gap. CDR3 amino acids: CASSYTRPGQTEAFF. The CDR3 coding sequence is TGTGCCAGCAGTTACACCCGTCCAGGGCAAACTGAAGCTTTCTTT.

Points on this clone: Relative to the germline gene, one junction end is altered; a read error may explain this. The chain carries TRBV7-7 and TRBJ2-5; 10 bases agree with TRBD2. This CDR3 has 14 amino acids. Germline CDR1 is SSHAT and CDR2 is FNYEAQ (reference sequence). CDR3 bases: TGTGCTAGCAGCGTAGCGGGAGGAAGGGCGACCCAGTACTTC. Its protein is CASSVAGGRATQYF.

CDR3 in DNA: TGTGCCAGCAGTTTAACACTAGGCCCCTACGAGCAGTACTTC. It specifies CASSLTLGPYEQYF. The V call is TRBV6-2 or TRBV6-3, the J call TRBJ2-7; D perhaps matches TRBD2 (5 bases). This CDR3 has 14 residues. Germline lookup yields CDR1 MNHEY and CDR2 SVGEGT. Trimming left V 4 bases short and J 2 bases short, with 12 bases between.

The chain couples TRBV11-3 to TRBJ2-7; 10 nucleotides match TRBD2. With 4 bases clipped from V and 6 bases from J, the junction kept 21 bases outside the gene matches. This CDR3 contains 19 residues. Germline V gene sequence: CDR1 SGHNT, CDR2 YENEEA. For the CDR3, the DNA is TGTGCCAGCAGCTCTAGCGGGAGTGTGTCCCGCAGACCCCACCTCGAGCAGTACTTC. This gives the protein CASSSSGSVSRRPHLEQYF.

J is TRBJ2-5 and V is TRBV14; D unclear. This CDR3 spans 15 amino acids. Germline lookup yields CDR1 SGHDN and CDR2 FVKESK. V was clipped by 0 bases and J by 4 bases, with 12 bases between them. The DNA for the CDR3 is TGTGCCAGCAGCCAAGATCAGCTAGTCGCAGAGACCCAGTACTTC. Residues: CASSQDQLVAETQYF. The variable domain in full, completed from reference TRBV14 and TRBJ2-5, reads EAGVTQFPSHSVIEKGQTVTLRCDPISGHDNLYWYRRVMGKEIKFLLHFVKESKQDESGMPNNRFLAERTGGTYSTLKVQPAELEDSGVYFCASSQDQLVAETQYFGPGTRLLVL.

This sequence joins TRBV3-1 (or the pseudogene TRBV3-2) and TRBJ2-3; D unclear. The V and J ends lost 1 base and 0 bases respectively, with 11 bases between them. The CDR3 runs to 16 residues. Germline assignment: CDR1 LGHDT and CDR2 YNNKEL (reference sequence). CDR3 loop: CASSQVLTRSTDTQYF. In DNA, the CDR3 is TGTGCCAGCAGCCAAGTGTTAACACGAAGCACAGATACGCAGTATTTT.

The chain is built from TRBV5-4 and TRBJ1-2, with D unclear. The CDR3 is 13 amino acids. Germline V gives CDR1 SGHNT, CDR2 YYREEE (reference sequence). Trimming pared 1 base from V and 1 base from J, leaving 5 bases between. CDR3 loop: CASSLNNNYGYTF. The CDR3 DNA reads as TGTGCCAGCAGCTTGAATAATAACTATGGCTACACCTTC.

V and J are TRBV6-5 and TRBJ1-2, with TRBD1 identical over 7 bases. The CDR3 runs to 15 residues. CDR1 MNHEY and CDR2 SVGAGI come from the germline V gene. J gave up 2 bases and V 5 bases, and 8 bases lay outside the gene matches. The CDR3, as DNA: TGTGCCAGCAGTCCCCTTACAGGGGAAAACTATGGCTACACCTTC. It translates to CASSPLTGENYGYTF.

DNA for the CDR3: TGCGCCAGCAGCTCGGGGGGGCAGTCAGATACGCAGTATTTT. It specifies CASSSGGQSDTQYF. V and J are TRBV5-1 and TRBJ2-3; TRBD2 matches at 8 bases. Looked up from germline, CDR1 is SGHRS and CDR2 is YFSETQ. V was pared by 3 bases and J by 4 bases, with 4 bases of the junction left unmatched. The CDR3 extends over 14 amino acids.

The rearrangement links TRBV13 to TRBJ2-2; maybe TRBD2 (6 bases). V gave up 0 bases and J gave up 16 bases, with 12 bases separating them. This CDR3 has 12 residues. Per germline, CDR1 PRHDT and CDR2 FYEKMQ (reference sequence). The chain's CDR3 is CASSLGELAPFF. The CDR3 nucleotides read TGTGCCAGCAGCTTAGGGGAGCTAGCGCCGTTTTTT.

J is TRBJ2-7 and V is TRBV7-2, with D possibly being TRBD2 (6 bases). Trimming removed 4 bases from V and 6 bases from J, with 10 bases in between. The CDR3 has 12 amino acids. Germline CDR1 and CDR2: SGHTA and FQGNSA. DNA of the CDR3: TGTGCCAGCAGCTCCCTCGGGGGCGAGCAGTACTTC. Encoded protein: CASSSLGGEQYF.

The CDR3 region is CASSPTPTSGNTIYF. The CDR3 DNA reads TGTGCCAGCAGCCCGACACCTACCTCTGGAAACACCATATATTTT. The gene calls are TRBV4-2 and TRBJ1-3; D remains unclear. Germline V gene lookup returns CDR1 LGHNA and CDR2 YNFKEQ. This CDR3 region has 15 residues. V lost 4 bases and J lost 0, with 10 bases in between.

The V gene is TRBV13, the J gene TRBJ1-2; 7 bases fit TRBD1. V shed 7 bases, J shed 1 base, and the junction held 15 bases outside the gene matches. In germline, CDR1 is PRHDT, CDR2 FYEKMQ (reference sequence). This CDR3 region has 17 residues. The CDR3 nucleotides read TGTGCCAGCAACACCCAGGGGGGCCGGCTCCTTAACTATGGCTACACCTTC. This gives the protein CASNTQGGRLLNYGYTF. The complete variable domain, with remaining parts taken from reference TRBV13 and TRBJ1-2, reads AAGVIQSPRHLIKEKRETATLKCYPIPRHDTVYWYQQGPGQDPQFLISFYEKMQSDKGSIPDRFSAQQFSDYHSELNMSSLELGDSALYFCASNTQGGRLLNYGYTFGSGTRLTVV.

The rearrangement uses TRBV2 and TRBJ1-1, with D perhaps matching TRBD1 (5 bases). CDR3 length: 13 residues. CDR1 is SNHLY, CDR2 FYNNEI, per germline. Trimming removed 5 bases from V and 4 bases from J, with 11 bases in between. The CDR3 region is CASSPGGVTEAFF. The DNA of the CDR3 is TGTGCCAGCAGTCCGGGAGGGGTCACTGAAGCTTTCTTT.

The chain joins TRBV2 to TRBJ1-1, with D uncertain. Trimming pared 1 base from V and 8 bases from J, leaving 8 bases between. Germline CDR1 SNHLY, CDR2 FYNNEI. The CDR3 is 12 residues long. The CDR3 here is CASSEGRGEAFF. CDR3 in DNA: TGTGCCAGCAGTGAAGGTAGAGGAGAAGCTTTCTTT.

This clone has a single count. The chain links TRBV7-9 to TRBJ1-2, with 8 bases that match TRBD1. Germline CDR1 and CDR2: SEHNR and FQNEAQ (reference sequence). Trimming removed 3 bases from V and 3 bases from J; junction bases left unmatched: 3. The CDR3 has 14 amino acids. In DNA form, the CDR3 reads TGTGCCAGCAGCTTGTCGGACAGGGACTATGGCTACACCTTC. Translation gives CASSLSDRDYGYTF.

This clone was seen once. V and J are TRBV6-5 and TRBJ1-1, with a tentative D call TRBD1 (5 bases). Germline V gene lookup returns CDR1 MNHEY and CDR2 SVGAGI. This CDR3 comprises 14 residues. V was pared by 6 bases and J by 0 bases, with 11 bases between. The CDR3 nucleotides read TGTGCCAGCAGGGACCCGACAGTGAACACTGAAGCTTTCTTT. Residues: CASRDPTVNTEAFF.

The chain has TRBV6-5 and TRBJ2-1; tentatively, D is TRBD1 (5 bases). V lost 1 base to trimming and J lost 5 bases, with 9 bases between them. The germline gives CDR1 MNHEY, CDR2 SVGAGI. This CDR3 region has 14 residues. This CDR3 is CASSYYRGNNEQFF. CDR3 sequence (DNA): TGTGCCAGCAGTTACTATAGGGGAAACAATGAGCAGTTCTTC.

This sequence joins TRBV7-6 and TRBJ2-1; TRBD1 matches 7 bases. The germline V gene encodes CDR1 SGHVS and CDR2 FNYEAQ. Trimming took 6 bases from V and 9 from J; bases not matched to a gene: 8. This CDR3 has 13 residues. CDR3 coding DNA: TGTGCCAGCAGATATGGACAGGCCGGTGAGCAGTTCTTC. It is translated as CASRYGQAGEQFF.

J is TRBJ2-1 and V is TRBV10-3, with TRBD2 matching over 8 bases. CDR1 is ENHRY and CDR2 is SYGVKD in the germline V gene. J lost 9 bases, V lost 6 bases, and 7 bases had no gene match. This CDR3 is built from 13 residues. For the CDR3, the DNA is TGTGCCATCAGCCCCGGGGGGGGGAGTGAGCAGTTCTTC. As protein: CAISPGGGSEQFF.

The chain uses TRBV7-9 and TRBJ2-1; 9 positions match TRBD2. The CDR3 loop spans 18 amino acids. V trimming: 7 bases; J trimming: 0 bases; junction bases outside the gene matches: 13. Germline V gene sequence: CDR1 SEHNR, CDR2 FQNEAQ (reference sequence). In DNA, the CDR3 is TGTGCCAGCAACGAAGTGACTAGCGGTAAGCCCTCCTACAATGAGCAGTTCTTC. Encoded protein: CASNEVTSGKPSYNEQFF.

This clone was seen only once. This chain links TRBV2 with TRBJ1-5, with 8 bases matching TRBD1. Germline assignment: CDR1 SNHLY and CDR2 FYNNEI. V lost 5 bases, J lost 3 bases, and 6 bases stayed unmatched. This CDR3 has 15 amino acids. The CDR3 protein is CASSRQGLDNQPQHF. CDR3 in DNA: TGTGCCAGCAGTCGACAGGGGCTCGACAATCAGCCCCAGCATTTT.